This TCR beta chain comes out of a study of OX40 agonist ivuxolimab in advanced cancers. Whole-study context: The drug used for patients, ivuxolimab, was an agonistic anti-OX40 (CD134) antibody.

Findings and caveats of the study: The study found that CD8+ T cells averaged more expanded clones than CD4+. The antigen specificity of the peripheral T cells (those that were expanded) was not determined. A proportion of nonresponders additionally exhibited low normalized T-cell clonal expansion.

Clones were read by immunoSEQ multiplex PCR, and TCRdb kept only the in-frame ones, dropping some. The table includes roughly 100,000 clones, approximately 81% detected once. As to this clone: What it recognizes is unknown.

V lost 8 bases, J lost 8 bases, and 18 bases lay in between. The germline V gene encodes CDR1 MNHNS and CDR2 SASEGT. The CDR3 is 14 amino acids. The sample here was CD4+ or CD8+ T cells sorted from blood, taken in a trial of the OX40 agonist ivuxolimab. J is TRBJ1-4 and V is TRBV6-1; D gene uncertain. The sequence was obtained from an adult with an advanced solid tumor such as melanoma, head and neck, liver or kidney cancer. The CDR3 sequence: CASGPGSQREKLFF. The CDR3 nucleotides are TGTGCCAGCGGGCCGGGTTCCCAAAGAGAAAAACTGTTTTTT.